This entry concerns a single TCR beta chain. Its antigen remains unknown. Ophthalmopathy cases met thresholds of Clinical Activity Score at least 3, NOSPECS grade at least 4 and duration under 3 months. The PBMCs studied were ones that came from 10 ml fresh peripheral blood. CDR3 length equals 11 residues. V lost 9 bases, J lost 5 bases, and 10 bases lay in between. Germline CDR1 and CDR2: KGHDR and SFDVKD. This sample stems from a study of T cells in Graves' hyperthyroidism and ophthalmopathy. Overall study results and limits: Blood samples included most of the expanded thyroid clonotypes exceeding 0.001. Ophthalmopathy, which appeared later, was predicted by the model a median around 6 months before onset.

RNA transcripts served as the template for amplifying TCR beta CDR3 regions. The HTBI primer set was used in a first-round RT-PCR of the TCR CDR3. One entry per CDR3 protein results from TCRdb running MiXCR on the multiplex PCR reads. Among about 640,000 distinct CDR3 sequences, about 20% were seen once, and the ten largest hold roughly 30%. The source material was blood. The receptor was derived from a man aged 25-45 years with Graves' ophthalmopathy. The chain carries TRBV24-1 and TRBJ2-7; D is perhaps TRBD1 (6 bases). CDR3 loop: CATGDNHEQYF. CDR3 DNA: TGTGCCACCGGGGACAATCACGAGCAGTACTTC.